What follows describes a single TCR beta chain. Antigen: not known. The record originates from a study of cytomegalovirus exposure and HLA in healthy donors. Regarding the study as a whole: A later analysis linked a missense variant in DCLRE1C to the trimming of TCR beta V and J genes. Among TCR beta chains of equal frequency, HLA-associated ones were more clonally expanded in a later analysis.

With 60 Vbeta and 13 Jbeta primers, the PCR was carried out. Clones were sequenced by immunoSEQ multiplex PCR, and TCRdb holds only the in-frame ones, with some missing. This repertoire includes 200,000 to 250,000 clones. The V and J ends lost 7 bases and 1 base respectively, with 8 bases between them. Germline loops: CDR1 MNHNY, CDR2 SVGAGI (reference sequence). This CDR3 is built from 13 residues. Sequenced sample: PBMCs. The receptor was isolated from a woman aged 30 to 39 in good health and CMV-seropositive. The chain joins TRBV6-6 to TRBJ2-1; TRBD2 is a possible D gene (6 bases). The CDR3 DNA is TGTGCCAGCAAACTAGCATCCTACAATGAGCAGTTCTTC. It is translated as CASKLASYNEQFF.